These 3 T cell receptor beta chains were sequenced from one sample in a study of T cells in lung cancer brain metastases (dated by TCRdb to between 2018 and 2020). Library prep was done by the immunoSEQ multiplex PCR assay. The table was pulled from immuneACCESS by TCRdb, which kept in-frame rearrangements only. Such tables lose some clones; where checked, under half of the loss comes from unresolved V genes, and the rest has no known cause. The sample records several thousand clones, 80% to 90% of which are singletons. The ten largest clones represent approximately 2.4% of the sample. Material: tumor tissue from the primary lung tumor. The cell subset or site label corresponds to: primary lung cancer lesion. Every receptor here comes from a man in his fifties or sixties with non-small cell lung cancer.

The rearrangement uses TRBV7-7 and TRBJ2-7, with TRBD1 matching 9 bases. Germline CDR1 and CDR2: SSHAT and FNYEAQ (reference sequence). V lost 4 bases to trimming and J lost 0 bases; unmatched junction nucleotides: 1. The CDR3 covers 14 residues. CDR3 sequence reads: CASSSGQGSYEQYF. CDR3 sequence (DNA): TGTGCCAGCAGCTCGGGACAGGGCTCCTACGAGCAGTACTTC.

This clone was recorded a few times. This sequence joins TRBV29-1 and TRBJ2-5; perhaps TRBD2 as D (5 bases). Trimming took 4 bases from V and 3 from J, leaving 12 bases between them. The length of the CDR3 is 13 residues. The germline CDR1 and CDR2 sequences are SQVTM and ANQGSEA. For the CDR3, the DNA is TGCAGCGTTGCTCCCCAAGCGGAAGAGACCCAGTACTTC. The encoded protein is CSVAPQAEETQYF.

The V gene is TRBV5-6, the J gene TRBJ2-7; D is ambiguous. The V end lost 4 bases, the J end lost 7 bases, and 12 bases lay between the germline ends. The CDR3 consists of 12 residues. The V gene's germline CDR1 is SGHDT and CDR2 YYEEEE. The CDR3 bases are TGTGCCAGCAGCGGGAACCCTGGGGAGCAGTACTTC. Protein product: CASSGNPGEQYF.